A selection of T cell receptor beta chains follows, all from one sample in a study of technical replicates of blood from several donors. Only in-frame clones appear in the TCRdb table, and some are missing; sequencing was by immunoSEQ multiplex PCR. The repertoire holds around 75,000 clones, with about nine tenths as singletons. Sequencing was done on a sample of T cells isolated from PBMCs. The receptors shown here come from a human donor in good health. Both conserved end residues are trimmed from each CDR3. The D gene is left open where the match is weak.

D: .; V: TRBV5-1; CDR3: ASRHGEQY
D: TRBD2; V: TRBV6-5; CDR3: ASSYLTSGDLYEQY
D: TRBD1; V: TRBV2; CDR3: ASRSPGQGFNEQF
D: TRBD1; V: TRBV13; CDR3: ASSQRDRGDTEAF
D: TRBD1; V: TRBV6-1; CDR3: ASSDLDRGLNGYT
D: TRBD1; V: TRBV6-1; CDR3: ASSGTESYEQY
D: .; V: TRBV20-1; CDR3: SASRQGWG
D: .; V: TRBV19; CDR3: ASVTSNHYYYEQY
D: TRBD1; V: TRBV29-1; CDR3: SVKQGAPEAF
D: .; V: TRBV5-6; CDR3: ASSPTENTEAF
D: .; V: TRBV19; CDR3: ASSWDFGELF
D: .; V: TRBV7-6; CDR3: ASIDEQY
D: TRBD1; V: TRBV4-2; CDR3: ASSQEPGQGTQPQH
D: .; V: TRBV6-5; CDR3: ASSYGRGRDTEAF
D: TRBD1; V: TRBV29-1; CDR3: SVGQGAPITEAF
D: .; V: TRBV30; CDR3: AWSATAGDQPQH
D: .; V: TRBV7-8; CDR3: ASSLTGLSGNTIY
D: .; V: TRBV6-5; CDR3: ASSLTGDEQF
D: .; V: TRBV25-1; CDR3: ASSLGVEQF
D: .; V: TRBV7-5; CDR3: VRSSGLAGGEQY
D: TRBD1; V: TRBV25-1; CDR3: ASSEDRASQETQY
D: TRBD2; V: TRBV11-3; CDR3: ASSQRAGGTDTQY
D: .; V: TRBV11-2; CDR3: ASSLERTTDIQY
D: .; V: TRBV5-1; CDR3: ASSLEREHEQF
D: .; V: TRBV11-3; CDR3: ASSLGAWHEQF
D: .; V: TRBV6-6; CDR3: ASRGDGINEQF
D: .; V: TRBV7-9; CDR3: ASSLVSGSSGNTIY
D: .; V: TRBV28; CDR3: ASSPAGSTGELF
D: .; V: TRBV6-5; CDR3: ASSRQALFTYGYT
D: TRBD1; V: TRBV7-8; CDR3: ASSQTGNNQPQH
D: .; V: TRBV4-1; CDR3: ASSQVFGPAEAEAF
D: .; V: TRBV19; CDR3: ASSNSGGTQY
D: .; V: TRBV27; CDR3: ASSLSRNTEAF
D: .; V: TRBV7-9; CDR3: ASSLGSGNYGYT
D: .; V: TRBV2; CDR3: ASSGQDPGGYT
D: .; V: TRBV10-2; CDR3: ASSESRPDTQY
D: TRBD1; V: TRBV5-1; CDR3: ASSLAGQGNYEQY
D: .; V: TRBV4-1; CDR3: ASSLSGAEGTDTQY
D: .; V: TRBV28; CDR3: ASSPIRDEAF